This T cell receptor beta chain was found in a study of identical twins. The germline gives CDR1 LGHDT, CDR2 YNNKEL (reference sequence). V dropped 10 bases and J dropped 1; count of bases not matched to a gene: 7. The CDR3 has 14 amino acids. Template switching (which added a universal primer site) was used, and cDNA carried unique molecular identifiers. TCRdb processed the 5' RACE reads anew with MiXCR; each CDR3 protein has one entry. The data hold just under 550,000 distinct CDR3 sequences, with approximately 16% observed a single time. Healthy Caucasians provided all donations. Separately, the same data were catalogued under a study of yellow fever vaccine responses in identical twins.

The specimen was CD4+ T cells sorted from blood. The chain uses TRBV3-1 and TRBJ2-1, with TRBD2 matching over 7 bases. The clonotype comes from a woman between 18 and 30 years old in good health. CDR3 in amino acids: CATQAGMSYNEQFF. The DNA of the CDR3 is TGTGCCACCCAAGCGGGGATGTCCTACAATGAGCAGTTCTTC.